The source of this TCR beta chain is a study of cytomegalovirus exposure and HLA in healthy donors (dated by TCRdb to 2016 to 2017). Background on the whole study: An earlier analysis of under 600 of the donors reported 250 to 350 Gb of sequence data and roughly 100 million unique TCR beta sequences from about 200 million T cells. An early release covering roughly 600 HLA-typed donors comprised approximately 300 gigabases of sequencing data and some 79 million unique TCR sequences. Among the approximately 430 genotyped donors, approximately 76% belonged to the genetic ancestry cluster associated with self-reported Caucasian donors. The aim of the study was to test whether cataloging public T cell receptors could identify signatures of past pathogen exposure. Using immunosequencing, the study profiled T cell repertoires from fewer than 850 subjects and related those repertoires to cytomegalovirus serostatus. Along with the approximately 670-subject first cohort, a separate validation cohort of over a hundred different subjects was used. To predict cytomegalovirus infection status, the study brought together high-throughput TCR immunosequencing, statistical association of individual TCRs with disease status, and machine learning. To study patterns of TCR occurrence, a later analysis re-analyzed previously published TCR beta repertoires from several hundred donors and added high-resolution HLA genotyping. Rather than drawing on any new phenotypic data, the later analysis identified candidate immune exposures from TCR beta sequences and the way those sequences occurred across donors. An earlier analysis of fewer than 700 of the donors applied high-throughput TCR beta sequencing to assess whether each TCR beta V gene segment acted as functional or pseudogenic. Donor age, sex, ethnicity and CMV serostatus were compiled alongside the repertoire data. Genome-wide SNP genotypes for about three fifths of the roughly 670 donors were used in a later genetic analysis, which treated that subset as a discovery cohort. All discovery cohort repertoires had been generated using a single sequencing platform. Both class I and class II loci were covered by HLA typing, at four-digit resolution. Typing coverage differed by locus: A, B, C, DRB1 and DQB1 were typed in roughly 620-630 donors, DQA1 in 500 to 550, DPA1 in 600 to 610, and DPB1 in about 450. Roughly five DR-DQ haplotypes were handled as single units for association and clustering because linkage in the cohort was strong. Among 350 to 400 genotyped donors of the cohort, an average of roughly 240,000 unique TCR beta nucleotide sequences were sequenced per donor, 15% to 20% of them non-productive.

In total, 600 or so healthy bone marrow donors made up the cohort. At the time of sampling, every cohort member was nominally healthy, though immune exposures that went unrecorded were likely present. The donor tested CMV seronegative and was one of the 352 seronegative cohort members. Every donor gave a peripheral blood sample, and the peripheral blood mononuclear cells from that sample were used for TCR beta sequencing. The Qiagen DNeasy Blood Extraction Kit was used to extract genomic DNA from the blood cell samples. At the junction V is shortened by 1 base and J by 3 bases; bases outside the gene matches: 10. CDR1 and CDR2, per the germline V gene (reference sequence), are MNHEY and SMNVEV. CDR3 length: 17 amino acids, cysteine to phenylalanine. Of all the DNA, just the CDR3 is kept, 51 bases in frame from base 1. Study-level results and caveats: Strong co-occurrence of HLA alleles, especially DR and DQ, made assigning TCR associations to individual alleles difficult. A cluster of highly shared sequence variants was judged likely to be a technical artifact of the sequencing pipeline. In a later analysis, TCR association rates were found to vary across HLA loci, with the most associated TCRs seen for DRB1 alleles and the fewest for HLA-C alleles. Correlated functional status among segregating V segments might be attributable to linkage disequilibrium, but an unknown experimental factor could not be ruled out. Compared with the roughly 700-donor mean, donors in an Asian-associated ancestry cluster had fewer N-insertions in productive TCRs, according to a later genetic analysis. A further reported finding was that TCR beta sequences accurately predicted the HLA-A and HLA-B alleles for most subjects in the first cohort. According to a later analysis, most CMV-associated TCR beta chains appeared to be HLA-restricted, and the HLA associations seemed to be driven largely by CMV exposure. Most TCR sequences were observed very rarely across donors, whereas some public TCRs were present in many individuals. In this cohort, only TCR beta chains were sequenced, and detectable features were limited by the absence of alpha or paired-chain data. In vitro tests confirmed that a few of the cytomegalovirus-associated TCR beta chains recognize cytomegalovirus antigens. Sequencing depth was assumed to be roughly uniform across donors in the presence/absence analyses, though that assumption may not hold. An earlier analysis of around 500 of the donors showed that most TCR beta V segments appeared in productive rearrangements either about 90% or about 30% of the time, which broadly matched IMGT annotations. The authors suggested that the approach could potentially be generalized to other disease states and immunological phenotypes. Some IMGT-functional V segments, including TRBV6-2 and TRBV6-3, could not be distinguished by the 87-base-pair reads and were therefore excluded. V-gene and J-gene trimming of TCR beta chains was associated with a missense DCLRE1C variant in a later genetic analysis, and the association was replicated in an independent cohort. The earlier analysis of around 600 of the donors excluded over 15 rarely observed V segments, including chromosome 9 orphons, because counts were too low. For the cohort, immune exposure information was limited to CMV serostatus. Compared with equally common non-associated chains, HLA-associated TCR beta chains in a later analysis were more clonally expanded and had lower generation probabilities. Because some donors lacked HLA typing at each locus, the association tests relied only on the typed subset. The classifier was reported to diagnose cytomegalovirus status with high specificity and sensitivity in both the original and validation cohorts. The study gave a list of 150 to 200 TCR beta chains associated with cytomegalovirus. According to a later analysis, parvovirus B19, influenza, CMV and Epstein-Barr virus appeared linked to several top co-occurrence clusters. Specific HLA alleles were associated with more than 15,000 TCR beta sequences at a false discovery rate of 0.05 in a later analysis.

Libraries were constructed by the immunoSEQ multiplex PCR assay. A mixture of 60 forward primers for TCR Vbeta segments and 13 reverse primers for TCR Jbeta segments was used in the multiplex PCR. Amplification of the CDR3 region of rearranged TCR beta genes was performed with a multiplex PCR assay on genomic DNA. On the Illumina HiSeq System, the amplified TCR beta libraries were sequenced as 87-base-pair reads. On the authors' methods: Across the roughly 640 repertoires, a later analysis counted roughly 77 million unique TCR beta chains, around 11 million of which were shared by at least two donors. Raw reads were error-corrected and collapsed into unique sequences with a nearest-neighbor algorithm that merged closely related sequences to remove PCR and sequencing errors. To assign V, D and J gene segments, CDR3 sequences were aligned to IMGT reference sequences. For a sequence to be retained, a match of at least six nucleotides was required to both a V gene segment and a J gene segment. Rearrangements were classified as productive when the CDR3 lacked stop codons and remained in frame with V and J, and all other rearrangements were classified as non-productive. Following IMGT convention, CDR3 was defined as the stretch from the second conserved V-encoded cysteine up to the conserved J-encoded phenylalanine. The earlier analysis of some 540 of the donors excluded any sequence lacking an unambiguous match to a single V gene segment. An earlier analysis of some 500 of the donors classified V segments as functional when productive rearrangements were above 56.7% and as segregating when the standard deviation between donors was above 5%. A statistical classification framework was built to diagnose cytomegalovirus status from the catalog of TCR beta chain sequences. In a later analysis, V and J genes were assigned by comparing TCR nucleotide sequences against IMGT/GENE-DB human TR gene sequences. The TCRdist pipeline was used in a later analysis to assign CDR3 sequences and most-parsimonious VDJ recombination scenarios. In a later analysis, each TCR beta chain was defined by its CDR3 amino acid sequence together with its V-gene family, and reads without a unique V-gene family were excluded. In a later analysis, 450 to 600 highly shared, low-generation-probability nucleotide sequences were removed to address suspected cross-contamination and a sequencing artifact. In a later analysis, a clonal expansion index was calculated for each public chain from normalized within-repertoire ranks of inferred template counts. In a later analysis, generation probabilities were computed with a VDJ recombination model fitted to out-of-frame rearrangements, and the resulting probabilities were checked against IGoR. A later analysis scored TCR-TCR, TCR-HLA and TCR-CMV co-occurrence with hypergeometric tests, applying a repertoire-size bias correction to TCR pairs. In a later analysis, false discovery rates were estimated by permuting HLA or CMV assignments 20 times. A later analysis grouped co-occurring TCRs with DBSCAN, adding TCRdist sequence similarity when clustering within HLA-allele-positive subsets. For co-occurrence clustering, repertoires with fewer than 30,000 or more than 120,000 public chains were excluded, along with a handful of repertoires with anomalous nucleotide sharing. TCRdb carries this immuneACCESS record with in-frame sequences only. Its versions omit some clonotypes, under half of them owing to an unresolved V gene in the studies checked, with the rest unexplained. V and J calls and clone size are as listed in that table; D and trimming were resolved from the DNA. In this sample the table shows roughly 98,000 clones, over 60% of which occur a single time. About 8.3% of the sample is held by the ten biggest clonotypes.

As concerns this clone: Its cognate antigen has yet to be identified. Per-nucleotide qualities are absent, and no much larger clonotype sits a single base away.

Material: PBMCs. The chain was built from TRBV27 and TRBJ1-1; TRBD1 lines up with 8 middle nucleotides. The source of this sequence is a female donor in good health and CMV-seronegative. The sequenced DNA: TGTGCCAGCAGTTTATTACAGGGGGAGGAAGGTGACACTGAAGCTTTCTTT. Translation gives CASSLLQGEEGDTEAFF.